Listed below are T cell receptor beta chains from one sample, sequenced in a study of blood T cell repertoires in COVID-19. Sequenced by immunoSEQ multiplex PCR; TCRdb stores in-frame clones only, minus some. The sample shows hundreds of thousands of clones, around 90% of them seen only once. The sequenced sample consisted of PBMCs or T cells enriched from blood (not recorded which). Receptors originate from a woman in her 40s with acute COVID-19. The CDR3 runs from the conserved cysteine through the conserved F or W. Each record gives: clone size, D gene, J gene, V gene, CDR3 DNA, CDR3 protein. D genes are given only for firm matches. Only some rows state a clone size, as once, few, many or a class for expanded clones.

NA NA TRBJ1-1 TRBV19 TGTGCCAGTAGTATAGACAGGGGTGCAACTGAAGCTTTCTTT CASSIDRGATEAFF
NA NA TRBJ1-2 TRBV12-2 TGTGCAAGTCGCTTATGGGAACAGGGGGCTCCGGGCTACACCTTC CASRLWEQGAPGYTF
NA NA TRBJ2-3 TRBV5-6 TGTGCCAGCAGCCCGGGACTCCAAGATACGCAGTATTTT CASSPGLQDTQYF
NA NA TRBJ2-2 TRBV2 TGTGCCAGCAGTGACAGAACGAACACCGGGGAGCTGTTTTTT CASSDRTNTGELFF
NA NA TRBJ1-4 TRBV4-1 TGCGCCAGCAGCCAAGAAGTGCGGGGTAATGGTGAAAAACTGTTTTTT CASSQEVRGNGEKLFF
once NA TRBJ2-7 TRBV2 TGTGCCAGCACCGAGGGATACGAGCAGTACTTC CASTEGYEQYF
NA NA TRBJ1-2 TRBV7-2 TGTGCCAGCAGCTTAGCCGTTCACAGGGACGGCTACACCTTC CASSLAVHRDGYTF
NA TRBD1 TRBJ1-1 TRBV9 TGTGCCAGCAGCGTCGACAGGGTCACTGAAGCTTTCTTT CASSVDRVTEAFF
NA TRBD1 TRBJ2-3 TRBV2 TGTGCCAGTGACAGGGGGCCCACAGATACGCAGTATTTT CASDRGPTDTQYF
NA TRBD1 TRBJ2-1 TRBV11-3 TGTGCCAGCAGCTTAAGGGGGACAGGGGGCTACAATGAGCAGTTCTTC CASSLRGTGGYNEQFF
NA TRBD2 TRBJ2-2 TRBV5-4 TGTGCCAGCAGCCGGGGGGGCCCCGGGGAGCTGTTTTTT CASSRGGPGELFF
NA TRBD1 TRBJ1-1 TRBV12-3/TRBV12-4 TGTGCCAGCAGTTTAATAGCCAGGGGGGCTTTCTTT CASSLIARGAFF
NA TRBD1 TRBJ2-1 TRBV2 TGTGCCAGCAACCGGGACAGGGTTGGAAATGAGCAGTTCTTC CASNRDRVGNEQFF
few TRBD1 TRBJ1-4 TRBV19 TGTGCCAGTAGTGTAATACCGGGACAGGGCGGTGAAAAACTGTTTTTT CASSVIPGQGGEKLFF
NA NA TRBJ1-3 TRBV7-6 TGTGCCGTTACTCAGGGCCGTGGAAACACCATATATTTT CAVTQGRGNTIYF
NA NA TRBJ2-7 TRBV6-5 TGTGCCAGCAGTCCACGGAGGACCGACTCTTACGAGCAGTACTTC CASSPRRTDSYEQYF
NA TRBD2 TRBJ2-3 TRBV12-5 TGTGCTAGTGGGACTAGCGGGGAGGCAGATACGCAGTATTTT CASGTSGEADTQYF
NA TRBD1 TRBJ1-5 TRBV5-1 TGCGCCAGCAGCCGAGACAGGGGAACTCAGCCCCAGCATTTT CASSRDRGTQPQHF
NA NA TRBJ1-2 TRBV15 TGTGCCACCAGCAACCGTACAGGGCCCCTCTATGGCTACACCTTC CATSNRTGPLYGYTF
NA NA TRBJ2-2 TRBV5-1 TGCGCCAGCAGCTGGACTGCCTTTAACGCGAACACCGGGGAGCTGTTTTTT CASSWTAFNANTGELFF
NA TRBD1 TRBJ1-2 TRBV29-1 TGCAGCGTAGCCCGGGACAGGATTTATGGCTACACCTTC CSVARDRIYGYTF
NA TRBD1 TRBJ1-2 TRBV10-3 TGTGCCATCAGTTCACACCAGACAGGGGCCCACTATGGCTACACCTTC CAISSHQTGAHYGYTF
once TRBD2 TRBJ2-1 TRBV2 TGTGCCAGCAGTCCTAAACCTGGACTAGCGGGGAGCAATGAGCAGTTCTTC CASSPKPGLAGSNEQFF
NA NA TRBJ2-2 TRBV9 TGTGCCAGCAGCGTAGGCGGCCGGGCGAACACCGGGGAGCTGTTTTTT CASSVGGRANTGELFF
NA TRBD1 TRBJ1-2 TRBV9 TGTGCCAGCCAGGCAGGGGGCAGGGATGGCTACACCTTC CASQAGGRDGYTF
NA NA TRBJ1-5 TRBV9 TGTGCCAGCAGCGTAGGTACAGAAAATAGCAATCAGCCCCAGCATTTT CASSVGTENSNQPQHF
NA TRBD2 TRBJ2-1 TRBV19 TGTGCCACCAGAAAGGGACTAGCAAGTGAGCAGTTCTTC CATRKGLASEQFF
NA TRBD2 TRBJ2-5 TRBV11-2 TGTGCCAGCAGCTCAGTTCGGGGGGGCCGGGAGACCCAGTACTTC CASSSVRGGRETQYF
NA TRBD2 TRBJ2-1 TRBV9 TGTGCCAGCAGCGTGAGGTCTAGCGGGGGGCCCTACAATGAGCAGTTCTTC CASSVRSSGGPYNEQFF
NA NA TRBJ2-2 TRBV5-1 TGCGCCAGCAGCTTGGAAGGGGCGCTCGGGGAGCTGTTTTTT CASSLEGALGELFF
NA NA TRBJ1-2 TRBV3-1/TRBV3-2 TGTGCCAGCAGCCCGAGCGTAGGGAGGGAGGCTCGGGGCTACACCTTC CASSPSVGREARGYTF
NA NA TRBJ1-5 TRBV30 TGTGCCTGGAGCCCGGGGTTTACGCGCAATCAGCCCCAGCATTTT CAWSPGFTRNQPQHF